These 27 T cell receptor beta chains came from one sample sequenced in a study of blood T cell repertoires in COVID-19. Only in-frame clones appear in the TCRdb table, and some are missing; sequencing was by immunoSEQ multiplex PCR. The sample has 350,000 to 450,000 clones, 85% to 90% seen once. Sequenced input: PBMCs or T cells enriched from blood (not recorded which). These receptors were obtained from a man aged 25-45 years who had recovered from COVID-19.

The CDR3, as DNA: TGTGCCAGCAGTTTATCGATACTAGCGGAAATCAATGAGCAGTTCTTC. This encodes CASSLSILAEINEQFF. The rearrangement links TRBV27 to TRBJ2-1; TRBD2 matches at 8 bases. Germline V CDR1 and CDR2: MNHEY, SMNVEV (reference sequence). This CDR3 contains 16 residues. The trim removed 0 bases at V and 6 bases at J, leaving 7 bases unmatched.

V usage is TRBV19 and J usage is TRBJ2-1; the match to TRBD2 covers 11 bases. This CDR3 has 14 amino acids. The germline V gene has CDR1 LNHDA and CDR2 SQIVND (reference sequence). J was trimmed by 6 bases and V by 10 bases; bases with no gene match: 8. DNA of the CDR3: TGTGCCACCTCAACTAGCGGGAGAGTCAATGAGCAGTTCTTC. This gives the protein CATSTSGRVNEQFF.

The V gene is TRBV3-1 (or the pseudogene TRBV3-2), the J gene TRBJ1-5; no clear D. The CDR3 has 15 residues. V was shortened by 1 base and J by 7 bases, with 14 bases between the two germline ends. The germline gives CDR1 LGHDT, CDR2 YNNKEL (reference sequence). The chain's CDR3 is CASSQGYGLPQPQHF. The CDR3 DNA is TGTGCCAGCAGCCAAGGGTATGGGCTACCACAGCCCCAGCATTTT.

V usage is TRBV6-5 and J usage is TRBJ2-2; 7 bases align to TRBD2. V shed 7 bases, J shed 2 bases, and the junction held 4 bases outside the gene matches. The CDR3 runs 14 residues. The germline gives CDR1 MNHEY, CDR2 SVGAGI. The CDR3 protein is CASTGGYNTGELFF. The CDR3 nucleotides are TGTGCCAGCACGGGGGGTTACAACACCGGGGAGCTGTTTTTT.

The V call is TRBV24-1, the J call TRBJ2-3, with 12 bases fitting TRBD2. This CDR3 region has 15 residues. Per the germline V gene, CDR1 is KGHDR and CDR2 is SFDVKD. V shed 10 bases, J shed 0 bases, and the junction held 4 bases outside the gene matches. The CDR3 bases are TGTGCCACACTAGCGGGAGGAGCTAGCACAGATACGCAGTATTTT. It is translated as CATLAGGASTDTQYF.

This chain's CDR3 is CASSVGLAGALSYEQYF. DNA of the CDR3: TGTGCCAGCAGCGTCGGACTAGCGGGAGCTCTCTCCTACGAGCAGTACTTC. The V call is TRBV9, the J call TRBJ2-7, with 13 bases lining up with TRBD2. Germline V gene sequence: CDR1 SGDLS, CDR2 YYNGEE. The CDR3 is made up of 17 amino acids. V was clipped by 2 bases and J by 0 bases; unmatched bases: 5.

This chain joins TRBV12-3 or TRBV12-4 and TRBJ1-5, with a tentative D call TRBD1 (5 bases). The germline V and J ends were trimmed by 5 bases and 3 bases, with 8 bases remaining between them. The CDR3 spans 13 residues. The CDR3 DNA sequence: TGTGCCAGCAGTAGACAGTTCAATCAGCCCCAGCATTTT. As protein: CASSRQFNQPQHF.

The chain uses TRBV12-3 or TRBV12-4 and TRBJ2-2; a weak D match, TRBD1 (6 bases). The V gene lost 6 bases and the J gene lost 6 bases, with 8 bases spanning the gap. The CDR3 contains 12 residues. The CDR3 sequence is CASRYRAGELFF. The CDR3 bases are TGTGCCAGCAGATACAGGGCCGGGGAGCTGTTTTTT.

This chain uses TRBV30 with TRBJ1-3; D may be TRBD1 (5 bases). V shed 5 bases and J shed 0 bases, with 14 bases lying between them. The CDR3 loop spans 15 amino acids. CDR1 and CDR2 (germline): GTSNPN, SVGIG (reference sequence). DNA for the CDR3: TGTGCCTGGTCCCCGACAGCGAGCTCTGGAAACACCATATATTTT. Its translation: CAWSPTASSGNTIYF.

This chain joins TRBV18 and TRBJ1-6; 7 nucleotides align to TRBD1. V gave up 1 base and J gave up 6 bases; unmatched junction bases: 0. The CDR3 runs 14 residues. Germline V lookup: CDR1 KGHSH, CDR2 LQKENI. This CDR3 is CASSPQGANSPLHF. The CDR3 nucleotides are TGTGCCAGCTCACCACAGGGGGCTAATTCACCCCTCCACTTT.

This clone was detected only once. The CDR3 region is CAISEGTSGRMYEQYF. The CDR3 DNA follows: TGTGCCATCAGTGAAGGGACTAGCGGGAGAATGTACGAGCAGTACTTC. The rearrangement joins TRBV10-3 to TRBJ2-7; TRBD2 matches 14 bases. Losses at the gene ends were 3 bases for V and 4 bases for J; bases not matched to a gene: 5. CDR1 is ENHRY and CDR2 is SYGVKD in the germline V gene. CDR3 length equals 16 residues.

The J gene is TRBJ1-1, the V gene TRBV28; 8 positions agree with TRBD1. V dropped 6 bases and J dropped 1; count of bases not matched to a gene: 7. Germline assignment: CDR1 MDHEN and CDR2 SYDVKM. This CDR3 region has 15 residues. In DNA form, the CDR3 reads TGTGCCAGCAGATCCTCCGGGACAGGGAACACTGAAGCTTTCTTT. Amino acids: CASRSSGTGNTEAFF.

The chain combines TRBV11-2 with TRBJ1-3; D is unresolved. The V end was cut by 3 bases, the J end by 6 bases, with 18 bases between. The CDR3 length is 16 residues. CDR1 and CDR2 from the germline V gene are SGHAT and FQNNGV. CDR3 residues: CASSLLIRGLENTIYF. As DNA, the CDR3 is TGTGCCAGCAGCTTGCTTATCCGGGGATTGGAAAACACCATATATTTT.

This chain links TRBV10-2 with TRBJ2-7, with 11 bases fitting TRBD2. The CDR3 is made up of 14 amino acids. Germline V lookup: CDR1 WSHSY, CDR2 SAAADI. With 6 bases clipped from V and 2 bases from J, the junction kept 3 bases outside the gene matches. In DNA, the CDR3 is TGCGCCAGCAGGATAGCGGGAGGGCCCTACGAGCAGTACTTC. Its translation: CASRIAGGPYEQYF.

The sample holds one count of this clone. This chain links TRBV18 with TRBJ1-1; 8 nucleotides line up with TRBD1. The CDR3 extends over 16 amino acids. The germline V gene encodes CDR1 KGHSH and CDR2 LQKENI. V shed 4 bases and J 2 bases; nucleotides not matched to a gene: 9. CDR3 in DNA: TGTGCCAGCTCACGTGGACAGGGTGATATAAACACTGAAGCTTTCTTT. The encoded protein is CASSRGQGDINTEAFF.

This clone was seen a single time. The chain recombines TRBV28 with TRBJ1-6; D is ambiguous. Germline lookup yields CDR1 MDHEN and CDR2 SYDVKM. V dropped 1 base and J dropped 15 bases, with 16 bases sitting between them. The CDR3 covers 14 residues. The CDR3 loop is CASSLFPTERDLHF. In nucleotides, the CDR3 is TGTGCCAGCAGTTTATTCCCCACCGAGCGAGACCTCCACTTT.

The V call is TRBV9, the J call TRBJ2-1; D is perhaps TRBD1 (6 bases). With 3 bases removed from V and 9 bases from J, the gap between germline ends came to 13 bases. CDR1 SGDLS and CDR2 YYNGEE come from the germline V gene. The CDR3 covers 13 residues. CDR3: CASSADRFGEQFF. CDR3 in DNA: TGTGCCAGCAGCGCAGACAGGTTCGGTGAGCAGTTCTTC.

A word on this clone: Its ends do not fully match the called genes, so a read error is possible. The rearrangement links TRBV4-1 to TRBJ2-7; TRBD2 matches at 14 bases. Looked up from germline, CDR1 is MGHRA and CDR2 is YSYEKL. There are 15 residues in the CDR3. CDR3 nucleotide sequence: TGCGCCAGCAGCCCCGAACCGGGACTAGCGGGAGACGCAGAATTC. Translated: CASSPEPGLAGDAEF.

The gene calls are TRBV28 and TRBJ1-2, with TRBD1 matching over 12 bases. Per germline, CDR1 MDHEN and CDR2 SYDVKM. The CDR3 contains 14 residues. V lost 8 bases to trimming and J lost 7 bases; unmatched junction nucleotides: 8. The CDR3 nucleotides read TGTGCCAGCTTAGGGGGGACAGGGGGCTTTGGCTACACCTTC. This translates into CASLGGTGGFGYTF.

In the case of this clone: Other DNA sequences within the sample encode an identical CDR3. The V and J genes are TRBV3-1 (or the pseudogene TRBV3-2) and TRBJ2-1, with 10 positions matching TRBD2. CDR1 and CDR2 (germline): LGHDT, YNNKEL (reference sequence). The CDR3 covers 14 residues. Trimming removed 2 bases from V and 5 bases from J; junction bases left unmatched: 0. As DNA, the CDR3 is TGTGCCAGCAGCCAAACTAGCGGGAACAATGAGCAGTTCTTC. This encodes CASSQTSGNNEQFF.

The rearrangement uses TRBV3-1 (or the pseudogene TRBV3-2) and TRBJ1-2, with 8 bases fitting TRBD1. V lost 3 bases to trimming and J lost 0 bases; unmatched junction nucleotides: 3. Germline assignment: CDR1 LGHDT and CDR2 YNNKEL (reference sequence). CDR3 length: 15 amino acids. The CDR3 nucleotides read TGTGCCAGCAGCCAGCAGACAGGGGCTAACTATGGCTACACCTTC. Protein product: CASSQQTGANYGYTF.

The CDR3: CASSPGGEQYF. The CDR3 DNA sequence: TGTGCCAGCAGCCCGGGTGGCGAGCAGTACTTC. The J gene is TRBJ2-7, the V gene TRBV12-3 or TRBV12-4, with unresolved D. V lost 6 bases and J 6 bases, leaving 9 bases between the germline ends. The CDR3 contains 11 residues.

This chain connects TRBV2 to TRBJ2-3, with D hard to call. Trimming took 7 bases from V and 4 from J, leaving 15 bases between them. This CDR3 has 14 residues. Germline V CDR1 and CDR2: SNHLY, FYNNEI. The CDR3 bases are TGTGCCAGCATCGCTAGTTTGTTCGCAGATACGCAGTATTTT. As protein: CASIASLFADTQYF.

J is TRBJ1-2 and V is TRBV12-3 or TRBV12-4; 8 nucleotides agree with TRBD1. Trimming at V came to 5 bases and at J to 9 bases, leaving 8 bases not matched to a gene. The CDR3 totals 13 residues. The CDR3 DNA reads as TGTGCCAGCAGTATCGGACAGGGTAGAAGCTACACCTTC. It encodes CASSIGQGRSYTF.

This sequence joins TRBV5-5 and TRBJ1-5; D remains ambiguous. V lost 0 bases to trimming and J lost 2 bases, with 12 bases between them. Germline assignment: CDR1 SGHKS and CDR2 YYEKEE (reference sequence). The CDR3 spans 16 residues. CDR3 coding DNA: TGTGCCAGCAGCTTGGAGCGGCAGGCCGGCAATCAGCCCCAGCATTTT. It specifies CASSLERQAGNQPQHF.

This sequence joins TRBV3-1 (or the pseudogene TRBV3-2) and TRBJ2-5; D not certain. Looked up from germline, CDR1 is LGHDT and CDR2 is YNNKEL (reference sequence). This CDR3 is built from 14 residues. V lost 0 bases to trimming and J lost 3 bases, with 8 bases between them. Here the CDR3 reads CASSQDSNEETQYF. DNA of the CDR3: TGTGCCAGCAGCCAAGACAGTAATGAAGAGACCCAGTACTTC.

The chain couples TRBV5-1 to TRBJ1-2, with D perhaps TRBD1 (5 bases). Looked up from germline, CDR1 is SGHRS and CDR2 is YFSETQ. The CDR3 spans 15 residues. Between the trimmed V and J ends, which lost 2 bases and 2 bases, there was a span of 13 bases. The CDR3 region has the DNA TGCGCCAGCAGCTTCCCGGAGACAGACAACTATGGCTACACCTTC. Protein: CASSFPETDNYGYTF.